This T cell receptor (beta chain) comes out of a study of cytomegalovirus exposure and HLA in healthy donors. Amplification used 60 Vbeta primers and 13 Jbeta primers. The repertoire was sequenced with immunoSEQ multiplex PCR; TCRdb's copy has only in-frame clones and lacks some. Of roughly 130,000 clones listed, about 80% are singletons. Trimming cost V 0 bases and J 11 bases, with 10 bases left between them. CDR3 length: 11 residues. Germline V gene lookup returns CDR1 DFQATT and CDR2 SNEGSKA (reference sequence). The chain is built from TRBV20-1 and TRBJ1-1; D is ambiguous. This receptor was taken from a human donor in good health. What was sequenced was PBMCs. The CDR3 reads CSARDAPRAFF. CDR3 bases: TGCAGTGCTAGAGATGCCCCCCGGGCTTTCTTT.